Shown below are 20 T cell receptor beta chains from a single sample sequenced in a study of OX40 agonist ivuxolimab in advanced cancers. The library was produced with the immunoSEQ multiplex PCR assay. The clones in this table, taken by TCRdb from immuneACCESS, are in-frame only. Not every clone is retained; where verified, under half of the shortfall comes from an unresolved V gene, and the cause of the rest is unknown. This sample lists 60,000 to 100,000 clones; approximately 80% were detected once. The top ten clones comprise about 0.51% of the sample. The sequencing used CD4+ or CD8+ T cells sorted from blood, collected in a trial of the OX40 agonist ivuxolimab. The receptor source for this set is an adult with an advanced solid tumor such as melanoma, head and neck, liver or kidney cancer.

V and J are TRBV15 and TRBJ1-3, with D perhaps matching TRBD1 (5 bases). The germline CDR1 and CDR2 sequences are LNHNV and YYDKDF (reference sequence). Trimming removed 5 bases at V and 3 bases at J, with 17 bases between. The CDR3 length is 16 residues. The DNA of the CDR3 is TGTGCCACCAGCTATGGGGCCTTGCGCGATGGAAACACCATATATTTT. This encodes CATSYGALRDGNTIYF.

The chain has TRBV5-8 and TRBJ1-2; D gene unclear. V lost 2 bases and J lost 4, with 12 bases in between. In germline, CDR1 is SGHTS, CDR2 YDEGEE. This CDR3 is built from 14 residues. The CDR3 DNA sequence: TGTGCCAGCAGCTTAATAGGTCGGGGCTATGGCTACACCTTC. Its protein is CASSLIGRGYGYTF.

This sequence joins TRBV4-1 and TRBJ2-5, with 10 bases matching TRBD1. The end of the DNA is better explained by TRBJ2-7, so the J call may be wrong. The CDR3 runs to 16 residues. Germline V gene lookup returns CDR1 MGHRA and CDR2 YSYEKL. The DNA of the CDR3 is TGCGCCAGCAGCCTCACACGGGACAGGGGATACTACGAGCAGTACTTC. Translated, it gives CASSLTRDRGYYEQYF.

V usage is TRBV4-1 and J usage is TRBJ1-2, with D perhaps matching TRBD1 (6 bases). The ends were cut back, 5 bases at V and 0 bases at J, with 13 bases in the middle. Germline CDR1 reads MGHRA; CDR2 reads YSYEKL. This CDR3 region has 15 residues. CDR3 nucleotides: TGCGCCAGCAGCACAGGGTCTGCTACTAACTATGGCTACACCTTC. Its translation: CASSTGSATNYGYTF.

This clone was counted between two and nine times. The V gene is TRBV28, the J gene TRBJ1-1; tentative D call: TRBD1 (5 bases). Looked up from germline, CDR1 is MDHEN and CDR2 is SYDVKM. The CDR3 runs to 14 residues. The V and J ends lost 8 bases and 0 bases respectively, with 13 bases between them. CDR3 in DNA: TGTGCCAGCCGGGCTGACAGTCTGAACACTGAAGCTTTCTTT. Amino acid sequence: CASRADSLNTEAFF.

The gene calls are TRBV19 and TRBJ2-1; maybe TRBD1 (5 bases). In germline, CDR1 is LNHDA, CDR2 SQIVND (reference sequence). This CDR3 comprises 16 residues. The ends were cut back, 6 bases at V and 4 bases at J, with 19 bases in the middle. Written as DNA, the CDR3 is TGTGCCAGTAGCCTTGTGGGGCAGCCTTATTACAATGAGCAGTTCTTC. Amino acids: CASSLVGQPYYNEQFF.

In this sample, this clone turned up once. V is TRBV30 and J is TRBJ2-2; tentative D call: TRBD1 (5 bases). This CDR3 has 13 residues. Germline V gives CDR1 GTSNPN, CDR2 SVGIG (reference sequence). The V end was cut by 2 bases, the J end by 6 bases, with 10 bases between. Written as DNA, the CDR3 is TGTGCCTGGAGTTCCTCAGGGCCCGGGGAGCTGTTTTTT. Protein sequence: CAWSSSGPGELFF.

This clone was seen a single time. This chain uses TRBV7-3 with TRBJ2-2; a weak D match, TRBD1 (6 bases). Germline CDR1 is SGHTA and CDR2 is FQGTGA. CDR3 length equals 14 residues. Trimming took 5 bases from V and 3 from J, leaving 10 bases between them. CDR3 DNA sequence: TGTGCCAGCAGCGCCACAGGGTACACCGGGGAGCTGTTTTTT. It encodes CASSATGYTGELFF.

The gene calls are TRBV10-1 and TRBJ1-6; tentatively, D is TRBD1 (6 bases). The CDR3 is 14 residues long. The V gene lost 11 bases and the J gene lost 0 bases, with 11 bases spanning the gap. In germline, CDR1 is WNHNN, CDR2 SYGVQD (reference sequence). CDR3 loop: CAVQGSSYNSPLHF. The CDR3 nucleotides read TGCGCCGTTCAGGGGAGCTCCTATAATTCACCCCTCCACTTT.

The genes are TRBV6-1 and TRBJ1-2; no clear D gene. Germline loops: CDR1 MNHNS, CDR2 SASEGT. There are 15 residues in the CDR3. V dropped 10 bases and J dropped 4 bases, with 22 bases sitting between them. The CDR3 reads CATVLFSTGGYGYTF. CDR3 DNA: TGTGCCACCGTCCTATTTTCCACGGGCGGCTATGGCTACACCTTC.

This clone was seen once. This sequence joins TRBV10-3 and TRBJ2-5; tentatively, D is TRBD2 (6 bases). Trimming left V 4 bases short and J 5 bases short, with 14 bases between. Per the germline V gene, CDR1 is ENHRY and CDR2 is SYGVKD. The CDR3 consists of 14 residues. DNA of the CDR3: TGTGCCATCAGTGTCTCCCCAGGGAGGGAGACCCAGTACTTC. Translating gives CAISVSPGRETQYF.

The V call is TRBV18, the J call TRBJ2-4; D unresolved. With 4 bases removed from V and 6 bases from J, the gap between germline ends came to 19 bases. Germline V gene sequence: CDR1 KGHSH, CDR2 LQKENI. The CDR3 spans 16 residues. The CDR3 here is CASSQTTSPFANIQYF. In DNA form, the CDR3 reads TGTGCCAGCTCACAGACCACGTCCCCATTTGCAAACATTCAGTACTTC.

This CDR3 is CASSQDLGSAGYTF. The DNA for the CDR3 is TGTGCCAGCAGCCAAGATCTAGGCTCCGCTGGCTACACCTTC. This rearrangement joins TRBV14 to TRBJ1-2; no clear D. From germline, CDR1 is SGHDN and CDR2 FVKESK. Trimming removed 0 bases at V and 7 bases at J, with 12 bases between. This CDR3 is 14 amino acids long. The full variable domain, completed using reference TRBV14 and TRBJ1-2, is EAGVTQFPSHSVIEKGQTVTLRCDPISGHDNLYWYRRVMGKEIKFLLHFVKESKQDESGMPNNRFLAERTGGTYSTLKVQPAELEDSGVYFCASSQDLGSAGYTFGSGTRLTVV.

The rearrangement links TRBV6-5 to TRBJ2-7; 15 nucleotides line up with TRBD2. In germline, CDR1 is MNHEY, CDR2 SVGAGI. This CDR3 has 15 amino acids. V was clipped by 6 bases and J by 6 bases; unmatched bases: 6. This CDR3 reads CASRGLAGGPGEQYF. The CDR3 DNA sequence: TGTGCCAGCAGGGGACTAGCGGGAGGTCCCGGCGAGCAGTACTTC.

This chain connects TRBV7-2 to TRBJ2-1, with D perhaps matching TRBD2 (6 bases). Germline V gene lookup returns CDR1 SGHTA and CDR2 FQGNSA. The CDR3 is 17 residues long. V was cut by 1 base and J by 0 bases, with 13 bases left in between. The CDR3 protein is CASSLGDLKLSYNEQFF. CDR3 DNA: TGTGCCAGCAGCTTAGGGGACTTAAAGCTCTCCTACAATGAGCAGTTCTTC.

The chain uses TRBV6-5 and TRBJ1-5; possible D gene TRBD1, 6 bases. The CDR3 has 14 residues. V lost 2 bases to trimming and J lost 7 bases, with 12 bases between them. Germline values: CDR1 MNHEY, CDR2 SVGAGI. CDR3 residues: CASSYTQGKQPQHF. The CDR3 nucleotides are TGTGCCAGCAGTTACACGCAGGGGAAACAGCCCCAGCATTTT.

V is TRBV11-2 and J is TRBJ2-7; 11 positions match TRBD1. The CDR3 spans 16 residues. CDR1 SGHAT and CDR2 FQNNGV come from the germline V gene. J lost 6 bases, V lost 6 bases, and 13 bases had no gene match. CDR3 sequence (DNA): TGTGCCAGCAGAGAATTCGCCGGGACAGGGGGATTCGAGCAGTACTTC. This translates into CASREFAGTGGFEQYF. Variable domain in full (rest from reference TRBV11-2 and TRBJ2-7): EAGVAQSPRYKIIEKRQSVAFWCNPISGHATLYWYQQILGQGPKLLIQFQNNGVVDDSQLPKDRFSAERLKGVDSTLKIQPAKLEDSAVYLCASREFAGTGGFEQYFGPGTRLTVT.

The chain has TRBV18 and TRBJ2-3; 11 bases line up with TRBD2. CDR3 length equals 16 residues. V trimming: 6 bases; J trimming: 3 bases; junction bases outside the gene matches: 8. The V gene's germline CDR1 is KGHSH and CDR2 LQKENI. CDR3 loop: CASSRSTSGVTDTQYF. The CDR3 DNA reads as TGTGCCAGCTCTCGTTCGACTAGCGGGGTTACAGATACGCAGTATTTT. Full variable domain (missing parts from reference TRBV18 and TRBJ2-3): NAGVMQNPRHLVRRRGQEARLRCSPMKGHSHVYWYRQLPEEGLKFMVYLQKENIIDESGMPKERFSAEFPKEGPSILRIQQVVRGDSAAYFCASSRSTSGVTDTQYFGPGTRLTVL.

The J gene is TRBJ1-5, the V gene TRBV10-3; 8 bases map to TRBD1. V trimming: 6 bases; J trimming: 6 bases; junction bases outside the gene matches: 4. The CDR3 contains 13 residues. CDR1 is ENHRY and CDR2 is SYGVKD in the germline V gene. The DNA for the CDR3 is TGTGCCATCAGCACAGACAGGGGTCAGCCCCAGCATTTT. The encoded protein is CAISTDRGQPQHF.

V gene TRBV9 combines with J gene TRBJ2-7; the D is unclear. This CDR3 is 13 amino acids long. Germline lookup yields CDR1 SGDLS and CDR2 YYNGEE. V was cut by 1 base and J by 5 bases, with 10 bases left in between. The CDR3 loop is CASSVSRADEQYF. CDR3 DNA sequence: TGTGCCAGCAGCGTAAGTAGGGCCGACGAGCAGTACTTC.